This T cell receptor (beta chain) was retrieved from a study of STAT5B mutations in CD4+ large granular lymphocyte leukemia. Controls came from buffy coats of healthy blood donors. Findings of the study overall: Main leukemic clonotypes were patient-specific, but about 25% appeared at low frequency elsewhere. Without putative leukemic clones, patient CD4-sorted repertoires remained more clonal than healthy CD4+ repertoires.

Trimming removed 5 bases from V and 5 bases from J; junction bases left unmatched: 8. Germline values: CDR1 SGHTA, CDR2 FQGNSA. The CDR3 runs 14 residues. The authors' processing: The detection floor for productive clonotype frequency was 2.59 x 10-5. Repertoires were generated with immunoSEQ multiplex PCR, while TCRdb's copy carries only in-frame clones and drops some. That table gives V, J and clone size, and the DNA gave D and trimming. The sample lists approximately 30,000 clones; around 67% were seen once. Concerning this clone: The antigen is undetermined.

The source is a human donor in good health. The chain is built from TRBV7-2 and TRBJ2-5, with 7 bases matching TRBD1. The specimen was CD4+ T cells from blood buffy coats. The CDR3 DNA sequence: TGTGCCAGCAGCCCGGGACAGAGGAGGGAGACCCAGTACTTC. It yields the protein CASSPGQRRETQYF.